The 5 T cell receptor beta chains in this list originate from one sample, sequenced in a study of cytomegalovirus exposure and HLA in healthy donors. PCR was performed using 60 Vbeta and 13 Jbeta primers. Clones were read by immunoSEQ multiplex PCR, and TCRdb kept only the in-frame ones, dropping some. Of 180,000 or so clones listed, roughly 87% are singletons. The sample comprised PBMCs. The origin of the receptors is a man aged 35 to 55 in good health and CMV-seronegative.

The chain joins TRBV5-4 to TRBJ2-5, with 8 bases that match TRBD2. CDR3 size: 15 residues. CDR1 SGHNT and CDR2 YYREEE come from the germline V gene (reference sequence). The junction had 8 bases not matched to a gene; V was cut back by 3 bases and J by 4 bases. The CDR3 reads CASSSPAGDRETQYF. The CDR3 DNA reads TGTGCCAGCAGCTCACCAGCGGGAGACCGAGAGACCCAGTACTTC. The full variable domain, completed using reference TRBV5-4 and TRBJ2-5, is ETGVTQSPTHLIKTRGQQVTLRCSSQSGHNTVSWYQQALGQGPQFIFQYYREEENGRGNFPPRFSGLQFPNYSSELNVNALELDDSALYLCASSSPAGDRETQYFGPGTRLLVL.

This chain uses TRBV5-6 with TRBJ2-2; 10 positions match TRBD2. Looked up from germline, CDR1 is SGHDT and CDR2 is YYEEEE. The CDR3 extends over 16 amino acids. J gave up 7 bases and V 2 bases, and 8 bases lay outside the gene matches. The CDR3 loop is CASSLGLAGEIGELFF. For the CDR3, the DNA is TGTGCCAGCAGCTTAGGGCTAGCGGGAGAGATCGGGGAGCTGTTTTTT.

The CDR3, as DNA: TGTGCCAGCAGTGAAGACAGGGGATTCCAAGAGACCCAGTACTTC. Translation: CASSEDRGFQETQYF. The chain combines TRBV6-1 with TRBJ2-5, with 7 positions matching TRBD1. The V gene's germline CDR1 is MNHNS and CDR2 SASEGT. J gave up 1 base and V 1 base, and 3 bases lay outside the gene matches. This CDR3 region has 15 residues.

This chain connects TRBV4-1 to TRBJ1-3, with a possible D match to TRBD1 (5 bases). V was trimmed by 4 bases and J by 0 bases, leaving 16 bases between them. CDR3 length equals 17 residues. Germline V lookup: CDR1 MGHRA, CDR2 YSYEKL. The chain's CDR3 is CASSRVRGLSSGNTIYF. DNA of the CDR3: TGCGCCAGCAGCCGTGTAAGGGGCTTAAGCTCTGGAAACACCATATATTTT.

This rearrangement joins TRBV7-6 to TRBJ2-7; no clear D gene. There are 13 residues in the CDR3. V was clipped by 8 bases and J by 5 bases, with 16 bases between them. CDR1 and CDR2 from the germline V gene are SGHVS and FNYEAQ. CDR3 in DNA: TGTGCCAGCGCAAATAGGTTCCGGGACGAGCAGTACTTC. Amino acid sequence: CASANRFRDEQYF.